The 6 T cell receptor beta chains below all came from one sample that was sequenced in a study of cytomegalovirus exposure and HLA in healthy donors. This PCR relied on a set of 60 Vbeta primers and 13 Jbeta primers. Sequenced by immunoSEQ multiplex PCR; TCRdb stores in-frame clones only, minus some. Of about 130,000 clones in the sample, 74% were seen once. The sample taken for sequencing was PBMCs. All receptors derive from a man aged 40-50 years in good health and CMV-seropositive.

This chain's CDR3 is CASGFRWEGEAFF. CDR3 nucleotide sequence: TGTGCTAGTGGTTTCCGATGGGAGGGGGAAGCTTTCTTT. This chain uses TRBV12-5 with TRBJ1-1; D perhaps matches TRBD1 (5 bases). Germline CDR1 is LGHNT and CDR2 is FRNRAP. The CDR3 has 13 residues. With 3 bases removed from V and 8 bases from J, the gap between germline ends came to 13 bases.

The V call is TRBV28, the J call TRBJ2-5; tentatively, D is TRBD1 (6 bases). Germline lookup yields CDR1 MDHEN and CDR2 SYDVKM. CDR3 size: 13 residues. V lost 6 bases and J lost 2, with 10 bases in between. The CDR3 reads CASSPGQQETQYF. As DNA, the CDR3 is TGTGCCAGCAGCCCCGGACAGCAAGAGACCCAGTACTTC.

There are a few counts of this clone. J is TRBJ1-2 and V is TRBV25-1; D perhaps matches TRBD1 (6 bases). Germline V gene lookup returns CDR1 MGHDK and CDR2 SYGVNS. V lost 4 bases to trimming and J lost 9 bases, with 12 bases between them. The CDR3 sequence is 12 residues long. The CDR3: CASSGQGIRYTF. CDR3 sequence (DNA): TGTGCCAGCAGTGGTCAGGGGATCCGCTACACCTTC.

The chain carries TRBV28 and TRBJ2-5, with TRBD1 identical over 8 bases. V shed 4 bases and J 5 bases; nucleotides not matched to a gene: 3. Looked up from germline, CDR1 is MDHEN and CDR2 is SYDVKM. There are 13 residues in the CDR3. As DNA, the CDR3 is TGTGCCAGCAGTTCGGGGACAGGTGAGACCCAGTACTTC. Protein sequence: CASSSGTGETQYF.

As DNA, the CDR3 is TGTGCCAGCAGTCCTACAGGGGATCCTGGCTACACCTTC. It encodes CASSPTGDPGYTF. V is TRBV6-6 and J is TRBJ1-2, with 7 nucleotides matching TRBD1. CDR1 is MNHNY and CDR2 is SVGAGI in the germline V gene (reference sequence). This CDR3 is built from 13 residues. J was trimmed by 7 bases and V by 5 bases; bases with no gene match: 7.

The chain has TRBV4-2 and TRBJ2-7, with 7 bases aligning to TRBD1. Per germline, CDR1 LGHNA and CDR2 YNFKEQ. The CDR3 is made up of 15 amino acids. V lost 2 bases, J lost 3 bases, and 7 bases stayed unmatched. The DNA of the CDR3 is TGTGCCAGCAGCCAAAGCCGGGACAGTTACTACGAGCAGTACTTC. Amino acid sequence: CASSQSRDSYYEQYF.